The TCR beta chain described here comes from a study of T cells in Graves' hyperthyroidism and ophthalmopathy. There were TCR beta CDR3 regions amplified from RNA transcripts. The TCR CDR3 first-round RT-PCR relied on the HTBI primer set. TCRdb used MiXCR to reprocess the multiplex PCR reads, holding one entry per CDR3 protein. The sample consists of around 700,000 distinct CDR3 sequences, approximately 36% of them appearing once. This clonotype was obtained from a woman aged 40 to 49 with Graves' hyperthyroidism. Sequenced: blood.

For the CDR3, the DNA is TGCGCCAGCAGCTTGGAATTTAGCGGACCTGAGCAGTTCTTC. Translation: CASSLEFSGPEQFF. This rearrangement joins TRBV5-1 to TRBJ2-1; tentatively, D is TRBD2 (6 bases). Germline CDR1 is SGHRS and CDR2 is YFSETQ. The CDR3 spans 14 residues. V was trimmed by 0 bases and J by 9 bases, leaving 13 bases between them.